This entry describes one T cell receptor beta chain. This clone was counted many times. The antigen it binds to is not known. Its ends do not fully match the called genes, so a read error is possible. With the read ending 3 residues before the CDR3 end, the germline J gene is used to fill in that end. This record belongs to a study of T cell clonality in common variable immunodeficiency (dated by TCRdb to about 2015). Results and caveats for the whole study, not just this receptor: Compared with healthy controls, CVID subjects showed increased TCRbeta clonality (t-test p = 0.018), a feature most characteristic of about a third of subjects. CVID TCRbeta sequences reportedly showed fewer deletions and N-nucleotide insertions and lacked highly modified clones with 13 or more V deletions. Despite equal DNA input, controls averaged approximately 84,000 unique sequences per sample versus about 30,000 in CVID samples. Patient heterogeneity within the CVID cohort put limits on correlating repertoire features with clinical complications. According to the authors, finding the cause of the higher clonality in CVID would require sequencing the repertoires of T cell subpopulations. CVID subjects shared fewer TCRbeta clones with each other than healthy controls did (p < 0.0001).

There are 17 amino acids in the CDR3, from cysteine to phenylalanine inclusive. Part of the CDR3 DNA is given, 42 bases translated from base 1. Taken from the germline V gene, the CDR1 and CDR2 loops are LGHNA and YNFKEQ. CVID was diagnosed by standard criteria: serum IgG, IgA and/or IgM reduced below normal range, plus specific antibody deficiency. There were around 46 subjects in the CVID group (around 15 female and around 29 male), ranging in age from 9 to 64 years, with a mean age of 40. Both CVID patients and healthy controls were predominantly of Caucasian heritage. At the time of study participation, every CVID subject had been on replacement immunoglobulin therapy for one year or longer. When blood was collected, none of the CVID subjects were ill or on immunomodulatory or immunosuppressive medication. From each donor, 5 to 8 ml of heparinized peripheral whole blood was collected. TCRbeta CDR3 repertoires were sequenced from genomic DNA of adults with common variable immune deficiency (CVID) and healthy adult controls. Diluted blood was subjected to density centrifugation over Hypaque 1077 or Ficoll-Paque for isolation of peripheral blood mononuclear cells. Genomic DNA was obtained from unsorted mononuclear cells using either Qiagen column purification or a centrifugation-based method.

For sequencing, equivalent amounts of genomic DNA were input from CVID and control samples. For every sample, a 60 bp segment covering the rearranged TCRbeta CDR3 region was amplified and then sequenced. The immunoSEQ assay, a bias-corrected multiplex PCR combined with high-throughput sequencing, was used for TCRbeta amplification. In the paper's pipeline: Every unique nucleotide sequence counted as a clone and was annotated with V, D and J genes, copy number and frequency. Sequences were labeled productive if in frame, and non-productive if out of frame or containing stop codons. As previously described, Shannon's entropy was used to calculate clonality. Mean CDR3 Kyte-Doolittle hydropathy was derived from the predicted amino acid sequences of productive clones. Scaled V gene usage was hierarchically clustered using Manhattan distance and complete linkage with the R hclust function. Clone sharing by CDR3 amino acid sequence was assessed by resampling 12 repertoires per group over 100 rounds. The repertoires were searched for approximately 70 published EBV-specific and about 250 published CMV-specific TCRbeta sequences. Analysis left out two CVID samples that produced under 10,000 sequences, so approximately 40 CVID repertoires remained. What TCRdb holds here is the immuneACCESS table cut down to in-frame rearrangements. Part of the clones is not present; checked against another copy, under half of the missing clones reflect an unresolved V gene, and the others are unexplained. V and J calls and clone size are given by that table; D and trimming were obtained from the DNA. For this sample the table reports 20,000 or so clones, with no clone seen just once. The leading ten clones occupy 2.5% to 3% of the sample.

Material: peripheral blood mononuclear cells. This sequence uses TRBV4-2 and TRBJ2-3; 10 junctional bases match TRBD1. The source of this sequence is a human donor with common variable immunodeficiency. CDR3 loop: CASSPLGQGGGTDTQYF. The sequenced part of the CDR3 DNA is TGCGCCAGCAGCCCCCTAGGACAGGGGGGAGGCACAGATACG.